This T cell receptor beta chain was documented in a study of post-analysis software for immune sequencing data. Study-wide context: Patients had relapsing-remitting, secondary progressive or progressive-relapsing multiple sclerosis; some lacked subtype. Regarding the study as a whole: Normalized Chao1 diversity in multiple sclerosis patients fell significantly below that of controls. F measure grouped same-batch samples tightly together. TRBV5-6, TRBV5-1 and TRBV20-1 were among roughly five TRBV segments more frequent in patients than controls.

Unique molecular identifiers were present in the TCR beta cDNA libraries. Once roughly 1 to 11 million T cells were used, about half a million cDNA molecules resulted. TCRdb re-called the PCR reads through MiXCR, storing one row per CDR3 protein. Of more than 450,000 distinct CDR3 sequences listed, 34% are singletons. Germline lookup yields CDR1 SGHTA and CDR2 FQGNSA. V lost 5 bases to trimming and J lost 2 bases; unmatched junction nucleotides: 7. The CDR3 extends over 15 amino acids. On this clonotype: Its antigen is undetermined.

The rearrangement joins TRBV7-2 to TRBJ2-5, with 8 bases fitting TRBD1. Sequencing was done on a sample of blood. The TCR originated in a girl younger than 18 with multiple sclerosis. The CDR3 DNA reads as TGTGCCAGCAGCCCGGGACAGGAGATACAAGAGACCCAGTACTTC. Translated: CASSPGQEIQETQYF.